This T cell receptor (beta chain) was identified in a study of Graves' ophthalmopathy and Graves' hyperthyroidism. The TCR beta CDR3 regions underwent amplification from RNA transcripts. Investigators did first-round RT-PCR with HTBI primers, then second-round multiplex PCR. TCRdb processed the multiplex PCR reads anew with MiXCR; each CDR3 protein has one entry. The data contain about 640,000 distinct CDR3 sequences, just over 40% of them singletons. V trimming: 5 bases; J trimming: 5 bases; junction bases outside the gene matches: 5. This CDR3 region has 15 residues. CDR1 SGHVS and CDR2 FQNEAQ come from the germline V gene.

This TCR was recovered from an adult man with Graves' ophthalmopathy. What was sequenced was peripheral blood. The chain has TRBV7-8 and TRBJ1-3; 11 bases are shared with TRBD1. The CDR3 sequence: CASSPGQGERNTIYF. CDR3 DNA: TGTGCCAGCAGCCCGGGACAGGGGGAAAGAAACACCATATATTTT.